This TCR beta chain originates from a study of breast tumors, draining lymph nodes, adjacent tissues (dated by TCRdb to the mid-2010s). Describing the broader study: TCR beta repertoires were compared across tumor, adjacent nontumor tissue and axillary lymph nodes obtained from breast cancer patients. In human breast cancer, the study set out to assess how tumor, surrounding tissue and draining lymph node repertoires relate to one another and whether T cells might be exchanged between them. What the authors observed across the whole study: The study presented the conclusion that tumor T cells originate in lymph nodes as consistent with a hypothesis, not as something directly demonstrated. The similarity between tumor and nontumor tissue repertoires was significantly greater in luminal-like breast cancer than in basal-like breast cancer. Tumor T-cell repertoires showed less diversity than lymph node repertoires and more diversity than nontumor tissue repertoires, and tumor T-cell repertoires showed preferential V and J gene usage. A scenario in which most tumor T cells derive from the lymph node and then expand within tumor tissue was judged to be consistent with the data.

The axillary draining lymph nodes of breast cancer patients were the source of the lymph node samples. This clonotype was counted between two and nine times. The specificity of this receptor is unknown. A clone one base away is much larger, so this may be a read error. Sequencing instrument: Illumina HiSeq 2000. Multiplex PCR amplification was used to generate the TCR beta chain libraries. High-throughput sequencing was used to analyze the amplified TCR beta chain products. In TCRdb, the public reads were trimmed at Q25 with fastp and aligned with MiXCR, with productive beta chains retained. Each entry is one CDR3 protein sequence, shown with its most common DNA and genes. A total of 85,000 to 130,000 distinct CDR3 sequences appear in this sample, roughly 29% of them only once. The ten largest clones represent less than 6% of the sample. The CDR3, from cysteine to phenylalanine, totals 15 residues. The read is trimmed to its CDR3 DNA, 45 bases read in frame from base 1. For CDR1 and CDR2, the germline V gene (reference sequence) lists SGHNT and YYREEE. Trimming takes 0 bases from V and 3 bases from J, and the germline ends sit 12 bases apart.

The specimen sequenced was axillary lymph node tissue. The rearranged chain carries TRBV5-4 and TRBJ1-2; no D gene is confidently identified. This clonotype was obtained from a female donor with breast cancer. Some clones in this sample may be carry-over from other donors' samples. The CDR3 protein: CASSLDRALDYGYTF. The base sequence is TGTGCCAGCAGCTTGGATCGGGCATTGGACTATGGCTACACCTTC.